The 8 T cell receptor beta chains below all came from one sample that was sequenced in a study of technical replicates of blood from a few donors. Sequenced by immunoSEQ multiplex PCR; TCRdb stores in-frame clones only, minus some. Among 59,000 or so clones listed, 93% were seen once. Sequenced sample: PBMCs. These receptors all stem from a human donor in good health. Some clones in this sample may be carry-over from other donors' samples.

This sequence joins TRBV9 and TRBJ1-5; D unclear. Germline lookup yields CDR1 SGDLS and CDR2 YYNGEE. The CDR3 length is 16 residues. The V gene lost 0 bases and the J gene lost 3 bases, with 13 bases spanning the gap. The CDR3: CASSVGLRGNNQPQHF. For the CDR3, the DNA is TGTGCCAGCAGCGTAGGTCTTCGGGGTAACAATCAGCCCCAGCATTTT.

The V call is TRBV7-9, the J call TRBJ2-7; TRBD1 matches 11 bases. CDR1 and CDR2 from the germline V gene are SEHNR and FQNEAQ (reference sequence). Unmatched junction bases numbered 4, after V lost 4 bases and J lost 5 bases. This CDR3 contains 14 residues. This chain's CDR3 is CASSWDRGNHEQYF. CDR3 sequence (DNA): TGTGCCAGCAGCTGGGACAGGGGGAACCACGAGCAGTACTTC.

This clone was seen only once. V usage is TRBV4-1 and J usage is TRBJ1-1, with a weak D call TRBD1 (6 bases). The V gene's germline CDR1 is MGHRA and CDR2 YSYEKL. Trimming shortened V by 1 base and J by 4 bases, and 10 bases separated the two germline ends. This CDR3 spans 14 amino acids. The CDR3 DNA sequence: TGCGCCAGCAGCCAAGGTCTCAGGGGCACTGAAGCTTTCTTT. Translation: CASSQGLRGTEAFF.

The rearrangement links TRBV9 to TRBJ1-1, with D possibly TRBD1 on 5 matching bases. Trimming cost V 1 base and J 1 base, with 5 bases left between them. In germline, CDR1 is SGDLS, CDR2 YYNGEE. The CDR3 is 13 residues long. CDR3 sequence: CASSVQGNTEAFF. Written as DNA, the CDR3 is TGTGCCAGCAGCGTACAGGGGAACACTGAAGCTTTCTTT.

The rearrangement uses TRBV27 and TRBJ2-1, with 9 positions matching TRBD1. CDR1 is MNHEY, CDR2 SMNVEV, per germline (reference sequence). V trimming: 5 bases; J trimming: 8 bases; junction bases outside the gene matches: 10. The CDR3 has 15 amino acids. The CDR3 nucleotides are TGTGCCAGCAGTACTCCGGGACAGGGTCTAGATGAGCAGTTCTTC. Protein: CASSTPGQGLDEQFF.

This clone was detected only once. The V and J genes are TRBV29-1 and TRBJ2-7; 7 bases match TRBD1. The junction had 6 bases not matched to a gene; V was cut back by 7 bases and J by 0 bases. The length of the CDR3 is 13 residues. Germline V gives CDR1 SQVTM, CDR2 ANQGSEA. The CDR3 spells CSGRDSSSYEQYF. The CDR3, as DNA: TGCAGCGGCCGGGACAGTAGCTCCTACGAGCAGTACTTC.

The chain couples TRBV7-9 to TRBJ2-7; the D gene is possibly TRBD1 (5 bases). There are 14 residues in the CDR3. V shed 5 bases and J shed 1 base, with 12 bases lying between them. CDR1 is SEHNR and CDR2 is FQNEAQ in the germline V gene (reference sequence). The CDR3 DNA follows: TGTGCCAGCAGCCCCCAGGGCCTATCCTACGAGCAGTACTTC. It translates to CASSPQGLSYEQYF.

The V call is TRBV18, the J call TRBJ2-5, with D unresolved. Trimming cost V 3 bases and J 1 base, with 6 bases left between them. The CDR3 runs 13 residues. Per germline, CDR1 KGHSH and CDR2 LQKENI. Here the CDR3 DNA reads TGTGCCAGCTCACCTGGAGCCCAAGAGACCCAGTACTTC. Its translation: CASSPGAQETQYF.